This T cell receptor beta chain comes out of a study of T cell responses to AZD1222 COVID-19 vaccine. Points from the study as a whole: Among the donors, most were white British and more were female, and clonal diversity was possibly underestimated. Only after the peak T cell response were repertoires sampled.

This table comes from immunoSEQ multiplex PCR, and its TCRdb copy is limited to in-frame clones, with some not included. The data contain about 180,000 clones, roughly 89% of them singletons. To note about this clone: Its antigen is as yet unknown.

The sequence was obtained from an adult in good health. Sequencing used peripheral blood, obtained on day 0 of AZD1222 vaccination.

CDR3 amino acids: CASSESANYGYTF. The CDR3 nucleotides read TGTGCCAGCAGTGAGTCAGCTAACTATGGCTACACCTTC. The chain has TRBV6-1 and TRBJ1-2, with no clear D. The CDR3 has 13 residues. V was cut by 3 bases and J by 0 bases, with 5 bases left in between. Germline CDR1 MNHNS, CDR2 SASEGT.